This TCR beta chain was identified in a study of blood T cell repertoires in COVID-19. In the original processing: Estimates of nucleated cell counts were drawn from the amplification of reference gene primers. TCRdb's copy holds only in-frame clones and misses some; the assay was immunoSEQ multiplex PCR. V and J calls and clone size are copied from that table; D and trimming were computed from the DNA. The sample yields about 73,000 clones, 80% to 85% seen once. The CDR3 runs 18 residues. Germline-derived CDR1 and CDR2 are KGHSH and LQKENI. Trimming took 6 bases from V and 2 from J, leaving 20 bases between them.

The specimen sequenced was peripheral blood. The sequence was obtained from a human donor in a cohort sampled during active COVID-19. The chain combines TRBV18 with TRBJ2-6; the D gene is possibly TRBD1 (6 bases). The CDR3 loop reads CASSRRGGPPPGANVLTF. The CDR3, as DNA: TGTGCCAGCTCTCGACGAGGGGGTCCCCCCCCTGGGGCCAACGTCCTGACTTTC.